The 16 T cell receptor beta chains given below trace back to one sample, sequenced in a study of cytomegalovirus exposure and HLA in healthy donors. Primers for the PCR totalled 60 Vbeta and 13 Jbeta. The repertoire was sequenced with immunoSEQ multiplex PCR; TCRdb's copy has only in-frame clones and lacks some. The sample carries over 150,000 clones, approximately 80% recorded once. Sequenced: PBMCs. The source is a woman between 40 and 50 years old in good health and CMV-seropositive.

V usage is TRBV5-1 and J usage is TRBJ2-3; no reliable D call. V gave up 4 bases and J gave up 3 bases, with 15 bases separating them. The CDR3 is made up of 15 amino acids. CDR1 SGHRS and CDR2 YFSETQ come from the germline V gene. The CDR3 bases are TGCGCCAGCAGCGCGGTCCTAAGAACGACAGATACGCAGTATTTT. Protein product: CASSAVLRTTDTQYF.

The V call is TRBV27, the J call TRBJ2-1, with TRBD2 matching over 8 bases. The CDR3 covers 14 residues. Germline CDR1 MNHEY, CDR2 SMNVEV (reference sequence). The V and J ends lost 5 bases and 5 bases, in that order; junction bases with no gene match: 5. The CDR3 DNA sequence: TGTGCCAGCAGTGTCGGACTAGCCCACAATGAGCAGTTCTTC. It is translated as CASSVGLAHNEQFF.

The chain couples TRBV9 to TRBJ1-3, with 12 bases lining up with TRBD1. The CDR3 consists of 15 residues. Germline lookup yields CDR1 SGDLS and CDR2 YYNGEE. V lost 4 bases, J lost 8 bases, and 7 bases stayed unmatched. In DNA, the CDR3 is TGTGCCAGCAGCTCCGGGACAGGGGGCTTGTACACCATATATTTT. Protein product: CASSSGTGGLYTIYF.

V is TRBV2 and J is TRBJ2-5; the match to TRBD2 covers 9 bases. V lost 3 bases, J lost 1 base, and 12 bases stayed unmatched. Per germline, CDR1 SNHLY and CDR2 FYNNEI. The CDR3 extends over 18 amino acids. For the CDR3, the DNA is TGTGCCAGCAGTGACGCGGGACTAGCTTCGTACACCCAAGAGACCCAGTACTTC. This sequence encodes CASSDAGLASYTQETQYF.

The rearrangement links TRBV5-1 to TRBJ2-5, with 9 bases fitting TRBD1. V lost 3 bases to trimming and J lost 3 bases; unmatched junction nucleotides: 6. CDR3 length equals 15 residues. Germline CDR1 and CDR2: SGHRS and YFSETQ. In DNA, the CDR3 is TGCGCCAGCAGCTCCGGGACAGGGTCAGAAGAGACCCAGTACTTC. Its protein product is CASSSGTGSEETQYF.

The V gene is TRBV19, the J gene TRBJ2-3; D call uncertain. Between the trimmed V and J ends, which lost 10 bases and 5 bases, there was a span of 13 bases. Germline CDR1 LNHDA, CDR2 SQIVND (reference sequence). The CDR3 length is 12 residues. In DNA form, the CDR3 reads TGTGCCACAAGCCAGACTGTAGATACGCAGTATTTT. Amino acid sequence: CATSQTVDTQYF.

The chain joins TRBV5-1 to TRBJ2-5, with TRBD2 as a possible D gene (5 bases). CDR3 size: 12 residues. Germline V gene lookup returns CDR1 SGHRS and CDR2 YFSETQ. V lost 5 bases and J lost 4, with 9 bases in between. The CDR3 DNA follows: TGCGCCAGCAGTGACGAGGGAGAGACCCAGTACTTC. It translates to CASSDEGETQYF.

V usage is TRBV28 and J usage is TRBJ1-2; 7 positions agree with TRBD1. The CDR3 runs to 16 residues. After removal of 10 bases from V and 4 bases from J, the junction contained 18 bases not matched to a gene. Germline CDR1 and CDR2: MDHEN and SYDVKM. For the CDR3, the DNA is TGTGCCACCCTGAGCCCGGACAGGACTTCGGTCTATGGCTACACCTTC. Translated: CATLSPDRTSVYGYTF.

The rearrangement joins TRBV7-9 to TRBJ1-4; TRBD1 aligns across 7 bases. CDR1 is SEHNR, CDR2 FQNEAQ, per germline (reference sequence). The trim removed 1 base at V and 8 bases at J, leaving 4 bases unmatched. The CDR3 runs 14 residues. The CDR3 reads CASSLGQGGEKLFF. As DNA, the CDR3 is TGTGCCAGCAGCTTAGGACAGGGAGGAGAAAAACTGTTTTTT.

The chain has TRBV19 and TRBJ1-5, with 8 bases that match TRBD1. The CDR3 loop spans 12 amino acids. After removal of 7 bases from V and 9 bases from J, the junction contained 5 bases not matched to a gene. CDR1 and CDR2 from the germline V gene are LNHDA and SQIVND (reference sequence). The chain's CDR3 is CASNTGGMPQHF. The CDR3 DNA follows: TGTGCCAGTAATACAGGGGGTATGCCCCAGCATTTT.

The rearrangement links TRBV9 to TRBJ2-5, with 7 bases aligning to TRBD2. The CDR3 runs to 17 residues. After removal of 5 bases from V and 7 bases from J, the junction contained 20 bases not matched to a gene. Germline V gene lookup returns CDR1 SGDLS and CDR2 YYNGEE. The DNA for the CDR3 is TGTGCCAGCAGTCCGGCGTGGGGCGCGGCAGAGCGGGGGACCCAGTACTTC. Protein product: CASSPAWGAAERGTQYF.

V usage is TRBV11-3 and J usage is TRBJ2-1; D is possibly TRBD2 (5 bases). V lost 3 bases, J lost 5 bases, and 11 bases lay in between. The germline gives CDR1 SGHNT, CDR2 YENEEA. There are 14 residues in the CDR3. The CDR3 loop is CASSFVTGNNEQFF. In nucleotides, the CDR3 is TGTGCCAGCAGCTTCGTAACGGGGAACAATGAGCAGTTCTTC.

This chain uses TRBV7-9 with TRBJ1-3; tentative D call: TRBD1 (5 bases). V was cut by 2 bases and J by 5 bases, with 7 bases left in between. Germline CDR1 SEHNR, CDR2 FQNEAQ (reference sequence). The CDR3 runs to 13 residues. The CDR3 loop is CASSLRQRNTIYF. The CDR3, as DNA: TGTGCCAGCAGCTTAAGACAGCGAAACACCATATATTTT.

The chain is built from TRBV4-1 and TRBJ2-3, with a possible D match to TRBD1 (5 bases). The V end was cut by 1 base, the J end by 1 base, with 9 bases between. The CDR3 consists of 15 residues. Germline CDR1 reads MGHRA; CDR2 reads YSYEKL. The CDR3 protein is CASSQVSRGTDTQYF. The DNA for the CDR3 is TGCGCCAGCAGCCAAGTATCCAGGGGCACAGATACGCAGTATTTT.

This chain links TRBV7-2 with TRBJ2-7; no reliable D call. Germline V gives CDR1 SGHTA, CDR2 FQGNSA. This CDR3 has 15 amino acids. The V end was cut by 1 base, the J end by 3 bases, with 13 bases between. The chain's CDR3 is CASSLELARNYEQYF. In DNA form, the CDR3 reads TGTGCCAGCAGCTTAGAATTGGCCAGGAACTACGAGCAGTACTTC.

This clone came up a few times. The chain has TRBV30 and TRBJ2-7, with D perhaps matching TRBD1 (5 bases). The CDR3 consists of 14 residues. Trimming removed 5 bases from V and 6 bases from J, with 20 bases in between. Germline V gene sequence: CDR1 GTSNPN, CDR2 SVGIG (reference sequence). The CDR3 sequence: CAWSWSRVVSEQYF. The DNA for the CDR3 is TGTGCCTGGTCCTGGTCCAGGGTTGTCAGCGAGCAGTACTTC. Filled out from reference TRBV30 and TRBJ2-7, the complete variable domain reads SQTIHQWPATLVQPVGSPLSLECTVEGTSNPNLYWYRQAAGRGLQLLFYSVGIGQISSEVPQNLSASRPQDRQFILSSKKLLLSDSGFYLCAWSWSRVVSEQYFGPGTRLTVT.